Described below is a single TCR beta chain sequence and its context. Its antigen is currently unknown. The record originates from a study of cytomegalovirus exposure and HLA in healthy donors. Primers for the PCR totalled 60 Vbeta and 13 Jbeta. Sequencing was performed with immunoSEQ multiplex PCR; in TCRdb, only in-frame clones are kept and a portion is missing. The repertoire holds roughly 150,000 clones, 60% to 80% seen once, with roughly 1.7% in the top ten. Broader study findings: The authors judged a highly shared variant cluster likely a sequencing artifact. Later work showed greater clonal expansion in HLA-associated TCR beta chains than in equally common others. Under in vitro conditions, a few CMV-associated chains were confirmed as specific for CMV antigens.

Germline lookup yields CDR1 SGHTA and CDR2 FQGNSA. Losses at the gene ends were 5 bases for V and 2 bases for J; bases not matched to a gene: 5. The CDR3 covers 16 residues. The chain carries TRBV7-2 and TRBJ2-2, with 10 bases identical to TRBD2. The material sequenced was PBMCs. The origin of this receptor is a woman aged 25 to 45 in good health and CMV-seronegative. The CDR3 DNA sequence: TGTGCCAGCAGCCTTGGACTAGCGGATAACACCGGGGAGCTGTTTTTT. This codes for CASSLGLADNTGELFF.